A selection of T cell receptor beta chains follows, all from one sample in a study of long-term antiretroviral therapy in people with HIV. TCRdb's table, derived via immunoSEQ multiplex PCR, lists solely in-frame clones and lacks some. The table includes some 15,000 clones, 65% to 85% detected once. The sample was unsorted PBMCs, taken 1.2 years before starting antiretroviral therapy. The source is a man aged 30 to 45 with HIV. Each CDR3 is given with its conserved first and last residue. D genes are given only for firm matches. Clone sizes are given selectively: once, few, many, or a class where the clone is expanded.

abundance,j_gene,d_gene,v_gene,CDR3nt,CDR3aa
once,TRBJ1-1,NA,TRBV5-1,TGCGCCAGCAGCGAACAGGGAGGGGCCACTGAAGCTTTCTTT,CASSEQGGATEAFF
NA,TRBJ2-6,NA,TRBV29-1,TGCAGCGTTGAAGACAACAGGATCCCTGGGGCCAACGTCCTGACTTTC,CSVEDNRIPGANVLTF
NA,TRBJ1-2,NA,TRBV7-8,TGTGCCAGCAGCCCCAGTCCGGGGTATCCCTATGGCTACACCTTC,CASSPSPGYPYGYTF
NA,TRBJ1-2,NA,TRBV29-1,TGCAGCGTTGATCAAGGGAGAGGCGGCTACACCTTC,CSVDQGRGGYTF
NA,TRBJ2-3,NA,TRBV10-1,TGCGCCAGCAGTGAGAGTCGCACAGATACGCAGTATTTT,CASSESRTDTQYF
NA,TRBJ1-1,NA,TRBV19,TGTGCCAGTAGTATTACCGGCCTTGAGAGGAGGGCTTTCTTT,CASSITGLERRAFF
once,TRBJ1-2,NA,TRBV7-9,TGTGCCAGCAGCCCCGACAGTTTCTATGGCTACACCTTC,CASSPDSFYGYTF
NA,TRBJ1-2,NA,TRBV10-3,TGTGCCAGCAGTGAAGTGTCGTCGGCTACCAACGGCTACACCTTC,CASSEVSSATNGYTF
NA,TRBJ1-2,NA,TRBV5-1,TGCGCCAGCAGCTTAAATCCGGGACACGGAAACTATGGCTACACCTTC,CASSLNPGHGNYGYTF
NA,TRBJ1-1,NA,TRBV5-6,TGTGCCAGCAGCCTGGGGGCCGACACTGAAGCTTTCTTT,CASSLGADTEAFF
NA,TRBJ2-7,TRBD1,TRBV7-8,TGTGCCAGCAGCTACCCGGATAGGGACAGCGGAAAGATCTACGAGCAGTACTTC,CASSYPDRDSGKIYEQYF
NA,TRBJ2-1,TRBD2,TRBV2,TGTGCCAGCAGTGAAGTGGTGGCTAGCGGGAGCAATGAGCAGTTCTTC,CASSEVVASGSNEQFF
few,TRBJ1-2,NA,TRBV27,TGTGCCAGCAGTTTTTATCCGGGGGACGATGGCTACACCTTC,CASSFYPGDDGYTF
NA,TRBJ2-1,TRBD2,TRBV7-6,TGTGCCAGCAGCTTAGCGACTAGCGGGGAGATCAATGAGCAGTTCTTC,CASSLATSGEINEQFF
NA,TRBJ2-3,NA,TRBV5-1,TGCGCCAGCAGGGACGGCAGCACAGATACGCAGTATTTT,CASRDGSTDTQYF
once,TRBJ2-7,TRBD1,TRBV10-3,TGTGCCATCCAGGGACAGAATAACTACGAGCAGTACTTC,CAIQGQNNYEQYF
once,TRBJ1-2,TRBD1,TRBV27,TGTGCCAGCAGACCGGGACAGGCCTTGTATGGCTACACCTTC,CASRPGQALYGYTF
once,TRBJ2-7,NA,TRBV9,TGTGCCAGCAGCGTCTCGACAGGTTCCTCCTACGAGCAGTACTTC,CASSVSTGSSYEQYF
NA,TRBJ1-2,TRBD1,TRBV9,TGTGCCAGCAGCACCGGACAGGGGGCGGACTATGGCTACACCTTC,CASSTGQGADYGYTF
few,TRBJ2-1,NA,TRBV7-3,TGTGCCAGCAGCTTAGGTCCTGGCTCCTACAATGAGCAGTTCTTC,CASSLGPGSYNEQFF
NA,TRBJ2-5,NA,TRBV19,TGTGCCAGTGCCCTCTCTGAGGGCAAAGAGACCCAGTACTTC,CASALSEGKETQYF
NA,TRBJ2-5,NA,TRBV2,TGTGCCAGCAGTGGAGCGTTGAGGGACACCGAGTACTTC,CASSGALRDTEYF
once,TRBJ2-7,NA,TRBV29-1,TGCAGCGTGAGAGACCGGGACTACGAGCAGTACTTC,CSVRDRDYEQYF
few,TRBJ1-5,NA,TRBV28,TGTGCCAACAAGGGGCAGGGAGATCAGCCCCAGCATTTT,CANKGQGDQPQHF
NA,TRBJ1-2,NA,TRBV7-2,TGTGCCAGCAGCTTAAGCGCGGGCACCTCCCTCTATGGCTACACCTTC,CASSLSAGTSLYGYTF
NA,TRBJ2-5,TRBD1,TRBV5-1,TGCGCCAGCAGCCTGAACAGGGGCCGCAGGGAGACCCAGTACTTC,CASSLNRGRRETQYF
once,TRBJ1-5,NA,TRBV19,TGTGCCAGTAGTATCTGGGGGTCTGGCAATCAGCCCCAGCATTTT,CASSIWGSGNQPQHF
once,TRBJ1-4,NA,TRBV9,TGTGCCAGCAGCGTAGAGGCAGGGGTGAGCGAAAAACTGTTTTTT,CASSVEAGVSEKLFF
NA,TRBJ2-1,NA,TRBV14,TGTGCCAGCAGCCAAGTCAACCCGTCTTCGGGGGAGGAGCAGTTCTTC,CASSQVNPSSGEEQFF
NA,TRBJ2-5,NA,TRBV29-1,TGCAGCGCCTCCGAGTTGGCGGGAGAGACCCAGTACTTC,CSASELAGETQYF
NA,TRBJ1-2,NA,TRBV6-1,TGTGCCAGCAGTGAAAGTAGAGCTAACTATGGCTACACCTTC,CASSESRANYGYTF
NA,TRBJ2-1,NA,TRBV28,TGTGCCGCCAAGGGGACAACTACCTACAATGAGCAGTTCTTC,CAAKGTTTYNEQFF
NA,TRBJ2-7,NA,TRBV5-4,TGTGCCAGCAGCTTGGAGTGGGCGGGGGAGCAGTACTTC,CASSLEWAGEQYF
NA,TRBJ2-1,NA,TRBV28,TGTGCCAGCTGGGGCGGCTACAATGAGCAGTTCTTC,CASWGGYNEQFF
NA,TRBJ2-3,TRBD2,TRBV7-2,TGTGCCAGCAGTTCCGAGATAAGGCGGGAGGTTTTTTTT,CASSSEIRREVFF
few,TRBJ1-2,TRBD1,TRBV7-9,TGTGCCAGCAGCCTCTGGGACAGGGAGGACTATGGCTACACCTTC,CASSLWDREDYGYTF